This TCR beta chain is from a study of blood T cells in healthy people across ages. A remark on this clonotype: Its matching antigen is unknown.

PCR was performed a second time for roughly 7 to 11 cycles using a sample-barcoded 5' primer and a J-beta primer mix. TCRdb re-called the 5' RACE reads through MiXCR, storing one row per CDR3 protein. The sample gives about 620,000 distinct CDR3 sequences, around 20% of which show up once; 3% to 4.5% is in the top ten. Per germline, CDR1 LGHDT and CDR2 YNNKEL (reference sequence). The CDR3 totals 18 residues. Overall study results and limits: It was found that TCR beta diversity correlated strongly with the percentage of naive T cells.

Sequencing was performed on blood. V and J are TRBV3-1 and TRBJ2-5; the match to TRBD2 covers 9 bases. The end of the DNA fits TRBJ2-1 better, so the J call may be wrong. The receptor's source is a man aged 70-80 years in good health. CDR3 in DNA: TGTGCCAGCAGCCAAGAGTGGGTAGCGGGAGTCACCTACAATGAGCAGTTCTTC. This gives the protein CASSQEWVAGVTYNEQFF.